Listed here is a single T cell receptor beta chain. Antigen specificity is unknown. The germline V and J ends were trimmed by 0 bases and 1 base, with 8 bases remaining between them. Germline V CDR1 and CDR2: SGHRS, YFSETQ. The length of the CDR3 is 15 residues. Method: immunoSEQ multiplex PCR; TCRdb's copy keeps in-frame clones and lacks some. The sample consists of over 100,000 clones, roughly 89% of them appearing once. This sample is drawn from a study of T cell responses to AZD1222 COVID-19 vaccine. Findings and caveats of the study: Donors, mostly white British, included more females; clonal diversity was possibly underestimated. The study reported that nearly half of spike-specific TCRs target unmutated variant regions. A rise in Spike-specific TCR breadth and depth followed two AZD1222 doses.

The sequence derives from an adult in good health. The chain couples TRBV5-1 to TRBJ1-5, with D perhaps TRBD1 (5 bases). This specimen was peripheral blood, taken on day 0 of AZD1222 vaccination. DNA of the CDR3: TGCGCCAGCAGCTTGGGGACACTAAGCAATCAGCCCCAGCATTTT. Encoded protein: CASSLGTLSNQPQHF.